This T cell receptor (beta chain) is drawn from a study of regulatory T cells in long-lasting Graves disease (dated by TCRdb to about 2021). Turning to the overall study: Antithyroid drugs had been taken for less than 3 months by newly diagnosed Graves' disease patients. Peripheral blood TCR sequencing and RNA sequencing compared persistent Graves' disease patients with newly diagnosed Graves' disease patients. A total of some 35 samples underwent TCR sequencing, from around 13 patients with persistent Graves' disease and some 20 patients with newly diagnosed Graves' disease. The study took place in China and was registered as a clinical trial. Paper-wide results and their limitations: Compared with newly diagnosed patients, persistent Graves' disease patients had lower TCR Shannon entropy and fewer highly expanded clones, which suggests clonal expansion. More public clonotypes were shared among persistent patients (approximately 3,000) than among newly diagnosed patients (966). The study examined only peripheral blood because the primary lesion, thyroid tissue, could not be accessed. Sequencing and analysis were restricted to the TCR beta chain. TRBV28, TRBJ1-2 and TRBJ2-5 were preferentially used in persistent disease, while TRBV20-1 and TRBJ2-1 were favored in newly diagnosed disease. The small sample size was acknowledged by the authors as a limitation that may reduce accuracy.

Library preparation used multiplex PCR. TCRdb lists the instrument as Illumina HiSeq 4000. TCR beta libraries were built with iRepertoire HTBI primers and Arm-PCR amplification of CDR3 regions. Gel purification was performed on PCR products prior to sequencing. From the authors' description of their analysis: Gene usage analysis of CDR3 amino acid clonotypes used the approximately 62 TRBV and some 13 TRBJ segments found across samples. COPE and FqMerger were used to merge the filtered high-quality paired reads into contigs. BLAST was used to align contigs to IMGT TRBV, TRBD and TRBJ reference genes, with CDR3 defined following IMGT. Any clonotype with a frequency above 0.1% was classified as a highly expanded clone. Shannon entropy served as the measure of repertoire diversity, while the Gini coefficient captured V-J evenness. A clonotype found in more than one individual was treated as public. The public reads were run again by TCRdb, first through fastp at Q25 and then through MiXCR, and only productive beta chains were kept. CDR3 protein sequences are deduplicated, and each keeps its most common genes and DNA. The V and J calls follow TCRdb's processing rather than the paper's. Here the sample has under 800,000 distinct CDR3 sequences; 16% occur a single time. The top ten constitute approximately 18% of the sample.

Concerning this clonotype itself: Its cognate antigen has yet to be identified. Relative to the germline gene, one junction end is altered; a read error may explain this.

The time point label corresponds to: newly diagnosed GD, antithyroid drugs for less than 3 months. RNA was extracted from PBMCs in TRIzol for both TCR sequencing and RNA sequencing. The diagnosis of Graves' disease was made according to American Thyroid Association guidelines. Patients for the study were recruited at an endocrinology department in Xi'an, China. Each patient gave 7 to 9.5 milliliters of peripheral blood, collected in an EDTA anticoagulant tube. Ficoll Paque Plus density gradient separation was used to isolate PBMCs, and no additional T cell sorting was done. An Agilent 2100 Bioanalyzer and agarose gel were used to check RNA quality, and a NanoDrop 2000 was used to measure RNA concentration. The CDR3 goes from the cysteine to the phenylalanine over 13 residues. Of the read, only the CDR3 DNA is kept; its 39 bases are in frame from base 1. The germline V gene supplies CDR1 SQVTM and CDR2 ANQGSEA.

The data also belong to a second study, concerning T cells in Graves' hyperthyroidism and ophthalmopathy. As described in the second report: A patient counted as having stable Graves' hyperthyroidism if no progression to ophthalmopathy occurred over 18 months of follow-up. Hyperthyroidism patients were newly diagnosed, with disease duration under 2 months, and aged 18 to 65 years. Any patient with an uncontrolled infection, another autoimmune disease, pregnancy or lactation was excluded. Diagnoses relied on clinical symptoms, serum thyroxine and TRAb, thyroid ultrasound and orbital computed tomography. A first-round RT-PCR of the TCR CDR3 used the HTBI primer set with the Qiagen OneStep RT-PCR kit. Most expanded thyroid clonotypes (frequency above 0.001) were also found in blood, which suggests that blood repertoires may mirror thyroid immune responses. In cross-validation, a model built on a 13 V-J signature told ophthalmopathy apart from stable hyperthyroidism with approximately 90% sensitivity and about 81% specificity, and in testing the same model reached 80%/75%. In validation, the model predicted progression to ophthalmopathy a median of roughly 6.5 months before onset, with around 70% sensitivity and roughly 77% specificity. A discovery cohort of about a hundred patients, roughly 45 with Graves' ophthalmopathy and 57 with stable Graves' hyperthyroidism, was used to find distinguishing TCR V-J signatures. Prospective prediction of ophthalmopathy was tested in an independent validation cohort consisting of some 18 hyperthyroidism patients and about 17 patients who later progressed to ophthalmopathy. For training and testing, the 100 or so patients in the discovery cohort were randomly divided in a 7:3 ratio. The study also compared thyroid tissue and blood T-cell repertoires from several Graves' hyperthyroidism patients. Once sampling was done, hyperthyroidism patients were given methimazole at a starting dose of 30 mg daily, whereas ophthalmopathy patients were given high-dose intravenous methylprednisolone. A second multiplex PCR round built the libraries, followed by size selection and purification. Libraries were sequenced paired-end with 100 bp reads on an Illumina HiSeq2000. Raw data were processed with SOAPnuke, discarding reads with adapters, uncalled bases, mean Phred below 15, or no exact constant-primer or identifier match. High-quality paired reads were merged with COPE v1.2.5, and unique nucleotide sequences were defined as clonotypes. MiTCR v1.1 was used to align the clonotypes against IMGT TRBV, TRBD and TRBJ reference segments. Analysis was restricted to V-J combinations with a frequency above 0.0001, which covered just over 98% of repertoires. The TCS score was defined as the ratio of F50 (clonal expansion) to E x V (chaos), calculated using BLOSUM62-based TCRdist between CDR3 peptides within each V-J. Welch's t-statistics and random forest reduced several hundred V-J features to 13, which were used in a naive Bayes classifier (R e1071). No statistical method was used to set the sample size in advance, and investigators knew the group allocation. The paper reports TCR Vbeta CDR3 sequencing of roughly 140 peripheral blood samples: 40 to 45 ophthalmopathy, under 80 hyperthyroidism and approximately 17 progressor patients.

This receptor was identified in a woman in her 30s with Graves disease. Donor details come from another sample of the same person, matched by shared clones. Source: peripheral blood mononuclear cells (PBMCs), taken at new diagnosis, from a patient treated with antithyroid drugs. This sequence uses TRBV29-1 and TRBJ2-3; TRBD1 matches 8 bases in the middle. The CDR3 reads CSGDRRGTGTQYF. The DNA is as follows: TGCAGCGGGGACAGGCGGGGCACAGGTACGCAGTATTTT.